These 8 T cell receptor beta chains originate from one sample sequenced in a study of T cells in Graves' hyperthyroidism and ophthalmopathy. Amplification of TCR beta CDR3 regions used RNA as the template. Researchers ran a first-round RT-PCR on the TCR CDR3 using the HTBI primer set. TCRdb reprocessed the multiplex PCR reads with MiXCR, giving one entry per CDR3 protein. Among 730,000 or so distinct CDR3 sequences, roughly a sixth were seen once, and the ten largest hold over 15%. The sequencing input was blood. Receptors were obtained from a woman between 45 and 65 years old with Graves' hyperthyroidism that later progressed to Graves' ophthalmopathy.

The chain joins TRBV3-1 to TRBJ2-1; 15 bases agree with TRBD2. Germline V gene data show CDR1 as LGHDT and CDR2 as YNNKEL (reference sequence). This CDR3 is 19 amino acids long. The ends lost 0 bases at V and 2 bases at J; junction bases unmatched: 5. CDR3 residues: CASSQDGTSGGSTYNEQFF. The DNA of the CDR3 is TGTGCCAGCAGCCAAGATGGGACTAGCGGGGGGTCGACCTACAATGAGCAGTTCTTC.

As concerns this clonotype: An end of the junction differs from the germline gene, which may be a read error. The chain couples TRBV19 to TRBJ1-6; a possible D gene is TRBD1 (6 bases). Germline V gives CDR1 LNHDA, CDR2 SQIVND (reference sequence). There are 14 residues in the CDR3. CDR3: CASSARGSNSPLHF. As DNA, the CDR3 is TGTGCCAGTAGTGCCAGGGGTAGTAATTCGCCCCTCCACTTT. The complete variable domain, with remaining parts taken from reference TRBV19 and TRBJ1-6, reads DGGITQSPKYLFRKEGQNVTLSCEQNLNHDAMYWYRQDPGQGLRLIYYSQIVNDFQKGDIAEGYSVSREKKESFPLTVTSAQKNPTAFYLCASSARGSNSPLHFGNGTRLTVT.

V gene TRBV3-1 combines with J gene TRBJ2-4; the D call may be TRBD1 or TRBD2 (5 bases each). Germline V gene lookup returns CDR1 LGHDT and CDR2 YNNKEL (reference sequence). The CDR3 is 15 residues long. With 4 bases removed from V and 11 bases from J, the gap between germline ends came to 21 bases. CDR3 sequence: CASSPGPGALVVQYF. The DNA for the CDR3 is TGTGCCAGCAGCCCGGGACCCGGGGCATTGGTAGTTCAGTACTTC.

This chain joins TRBV5-1 and TRBJ2-1; 11 positions agree with TRBD1. Germline loops: CDR1 SGHRS, CDR2 YFSETQ. Germline trimming cut 3 bases from V and 5 bases from J; bases unmatched to any gene: 7. The CDR3 contains 16 residues. The chain's CDR3 is CASSSDGTGGHNEQFF. CDR3 DNA sequence: TGCGCCAGCAGCTCGGACGGGACAGGGGGGCACAATGAGCAGTTCTTC.

This clonotype occurred many times. The chain has TRBV3-1 and TRBJ1-1; no clear D gene. Trimming removed 4 bases from V and 6 bases from J, with 12 bases in between. This CDR3 spans 13 amino acids. Per germline, CDR1 LGHDT and CDR2 YNNKEL (reference sequence). CDR3 protein: CASSRTLLAEAFF. Written as DNA, the CDR3 is TGTGCCAGCAGCCGTACCCTTTTGGCTGAAGCTTTCTTT.

This clonotype has just a few counts. J is TRBJ1-1 and V is TRBV3-1, with TRBD1 as a possible D gene (6 bases). V gave up 2 bases and J gave up 3 bases, with 13 bases separating them. Per the germline V gene, CDR1 is LGHDT and CDR2 is YNNKEL (reference sequence). The CDR3 totals 15 residues. CDR3 amino acids: CASSQHPGVDTEAFF. The CDR3 DNA reads TGTGCCAGCAGCCAACACCCAGGGGTAGACACTGAAGCTTTCTTT.

This rearrangement joins TRBV2 to TRBJ1-1, with D possibly being TRBD1 (6 bases). The germline V gene encodes CDR1 SNHLY and CDR2 FYNNEI. V lost 6 bases to trimming and J lost 5 bases, with 13 bases between them. The CDR3 length is 13 residues. The CDR3 DNA sequence: TGTGCCAGCAGCGAACAGGGTGAAACTGAAGCTTTCTTT. It translates to CASSEQGETEAFF.

The chain joins TRBV13 to TRBJ2-5, with D hard to call. V gave up 5 bases and J gave up 1 base, with 5 bases separating them. The CDR3 is 12 amino acids. From germline, CDR1 is PRHDT and CDR2 FYEKMQ (reference sequence). The CDR3 is CASSVLQETQYF. The CDR3, as DNA: TGTGCCAGCAGCGTCCTCCAAGAGACCCAGTACTTC.